This T cell receptor (beta chain) is drawn from a study of blood T cell repertoires in COVID-19. Profiling relied on immunoSEQ multiplex PCR, and the TCRdb table lists in-frame clones only, not all of them. The table lists some 51,000 clones, approximately 90% of them singletons. V lost 7 bases and J 4 bases, leaving 19 bases between the germline ends. The CDR3 has 15 residues. Germline loops: CDR1 SGHTA, CDR2 FQGNSA. The TCR comes from a man aged 35-49 years with acute or convalescent COVID-19. The rearrangement links TRBV7-2 to TRBJ1-2; D perhaps matches TRBD1 (5 bases). Sequenced sample: peripheral blood. The DNA for the CDR3 is TGTGCCAGCACCGAAATAGGGGAAAGGGTCTATGGCTACACCTTC. Encoded protein: CASTEIGERVYGYTF.